The 18 T cell receptor beta chains below were found in one sample sequenced in a study of blood T cell repertoires in COVID-19. Sequencing was performed with immunoSEQ multiplex PCR; in TCRdb, only in-frame clones are kept and a portion is missing. Among a few hundred thousand clones, roughly nine tenths were seen once, and the ten largest hold roughly 1.1%. Sequenced: PBMCs or T cells enriched from blood (not recorded which). The receptors shown here come from a man aged 25 to 40 who had recovered from COVID-19.

The V gene is TRBV5-1, the J gene TRBJ2-5; unclear D gene. The V gene's germline CDR1 is SGHRS and CDR2 YFSETQ. The CDR3 sequence is 12 residues long. Deletions cut 4 bases from V and 0 bases from J, with 4 bases between. The CDR3 loop reads CASSQYQETQYF. The CDR3, as DNA: TGCGCCAGCAGCCAATACCAAGAGACCCAGTACTTC.

V and J are TRBV12-3 or TRBV12-4 and TRBJ2-1, with a weak D call TRBD2 (5 bases). The CDR3 sequence is 12 residues long. V was pared by 10 bases and J by 5 bases, with 12 bases between. The CDR3 region has the DNA TGTGCCAATTCCGGGGTTGACAATGAGCAGTTCTTC. It specifies CANSGVDNEQFF.

The rearrangement joins TRBV27 to TRBJ2-1, with 7 bases that match TRBD2. The CDR3 covers 19 residues. The J segment lost 4 bases and the V segment lost 3 bases, leaving 18 bases of the junction unmatched. Germline CDR1 is MNHEY and CDR2 is SMNVEV (reference sequence). CDR3 residues: CASSFGAGSGSPLYNEQFF. CDR3 nucleotides: TGTGCCAGCAGTTTTGGAGCGGGTAGCGGGTCGCCCCTTTACAATGAGCAGTTCTTC.

Concerning this clone: Other DNA sequences in this sample translate to the same CDR3. The CDR3 DNA is TGCGCCAGCAGCCAAGGTTCCGTATACGAGCAGTACTTC. It encodes CASSQGSVYEQYF. The chain is built from TRBV4-1 and TRBJ2-7; D is unresolved. V shed 1 base and J shed 4 bases, with 8 bases lying between them. Germline CDR1 is MGHRA and CDR2 is YSYEKL. This CDR3 is 13 amino acids long.

In its sample, this clone was seen once. The chain couples TRBV12-5 to TRBJ1-1; D ambiguous. The germline V gene has CDR1 LGHNT and CDR2 FRNRAP. This CDR3 is built from 12 residues. Trimming removed 7 bases at V and 4 bases at J, with 10 bases between. CDR3 in amino acids: CASVFSPTEAFF. Here the CDR3 DNA reads TGTGCTAGTGTTTTCTCCCCCACTGAAGCTTTCTTT. The whole variable domain, filled in from reference TRBV12-5 and TRBJ1-1, reads DARVTQTPRHKVTEMGQEVTMRCQPILGHNTVFWYRQTMMQGLELLAYFRNRAPLDDSGMPKDRFSAEMPDATLATLKIQPSEPRDSAVYFCASVFSPTEAFFGQGTRLTVV.

The V and J genes are TRBV18 and TRBJ1-3; D not certain. Germline V gives CDR1 KGHSH, CDR2 LQKENI. Trimming removed 2 bases from V and 0 bases from J, with 11 bases in between. This CDR3 has 16 amino acids. The CDR3 loop is CASSPSASSSGNTIYF. The CDR3 DNA sequence: TGTGCCAGCTCACCATCTGCATCGAGCTCTGGAAACACCATATATTTT.

J is TRBJ1-2 and V is TRBV29-1; D possibly corresponds to TRBD1 (5 bases). Trimming removed 2 bases at V and 8 bases at J, with 12 bases between. Germline CDR1 is SQVTM and CDR2 is ANQGSEA. The CDR3 consists of 12 residues. The CDR3 here is CSVERGGFGYTF. CDR3 DNA: TGCAGCGTTGAACGTGGGGGGTTCGGCTACACCTTC.

On this clone: Other DNA sequences within the sample encode an identical CDR3. V is TRBV2 and J is TRBJ1-2; 10 bases fit TRBD1. CDR3 size: 13 residues. Germline loops: CDR1 SNHLY, CDR2 FYNNEI. Unmatched junction bases numbered 4, after V lost 4 bases and J lost 8 bases. The DNA of the CDR3 is TGTGCCAGCAGTGGACAGGGGGCAGGCGGCTACACCTTC. Protein product: CASSGQGAGGYTF.

The gene calls are TRBV7-6 and TRBJ1-1; TRBD1 matches at 11 bases. J was trimmed by 0 bases and V by 4 bases; bases with no gene match: 7. CDR1 and CDR2 from the germline V gene are SGHVS and FNYEAQ. This CDR3 has 17 residues. The CDR3 DNA reads as TGTGCCAGCAGCTCCCAGCGGACAGGGGGCTTGAACACTGAAGCTTTCTTT. Protein product: CASSSQRTGGLNTEAFF. The entire variable domain, with the rest obtained from reference TRBV7-6 and TRBJ1-1, is as follows: GAGVSQSPRYKVTKRGQDVALRCDPISGHVSLYWYRQALGQGPEFLTYFNYEAQQDKSGLPNDRFSAERPEGSISTLTIQRTEQRDSAMYRCASSSQRTGGLNTEAFFGQGTRLTVV.

The chain employs TRBV30 and TRBJ1-2; 7 bases agree with TRBD1. This CDR3 comprises 13 residues. J gave up 0 bases and V 5 bases, and 3 bases lay outside the gene matches. Germline values: CDR1 GTSNPN, CDR2 SVGIG (reference sequence). The CDR3 region has the DNA TGTGCCTGGGGAGACAGGGCTAACTATGGCTACACCTTC. Translated, it gives CAWGDRANYGYTF.

This chain uses TRBV5-1 with TRBJ2-5; 8 nucleotides line up with TRBD1. CDR1 and CDR2 (germline): SGHRS, YFSETQ. The CDR3 sequence is 15 residues long. V trimming: 7 bases; J trimming: 2 bases; junction bases outside the gene matches: 10. CDR3 loop: CASHFTDREQETQYF. In DNA form, the CDR3 reads TGCGCCAGCCACTTCACGGACAGGGAGCAAGAGACCCAGTACTTC.

V usage is TRBV6-5 and J usage is TRBJ1-1; TRBD1 matches 7 bases. The CDR3 sequence is 14 residues long. The V segment lost 8 bases and the J segment 0 bases; nucleotides outside the gene matches: 6. From germline, CDR1 is MNHEY and CDR2 SVGAGI. The CDR3 coding sequence is TGTGCCAGCGAAAGACAGGGCATGAACACTGAAGCTTTCTTT. Its translation is CASERQGMNTEAFF.

The chain is built from TRBV19 and TRBJ2-7, with a weak D call TRBD2 (5 bases). In germline, CDR1 is LNHDA, CDR2 SQIVND (reference sequence). The V gene lost 5 bases and the J gene lost 4 bases, with 12 bases spanning the gap. This CDR3 has 13 residues. CDR3 protein: CASSGGFGYEQYF. CDR3 DNA: TGTGCCAGTAGTGGCGGGTTCGGGTACGAGCAGTACTTC.

The gene calls are TRBV23-1 and TRBJ2-3, with 7 bases lining up with TRBD1. TRBV23-1 is annotated as an ORF whose role is uncertain. This CDR3 region has 18 residues. V shed 7 bases and J 3 bases; nucleotides not matched to a gene: 19. CDR3 DNA sequence: TGCGCCAGCATCCCACCCGATTGGGGGACAGCGAGGACAGATACGCAGTATTTT. This gives the protein CASIPPDWGTARTDTQYF.

The chain joins TRBV28 to TRBJ1-1; weak D call: TRBD1 (6 bases). Trimming cost V 3 bases and J 1 base, with 18 bases left between them. The CDR3 consists of 17 residues. Germline lookup yields CDR1 MDHEN and CDR2 SYDVKM. The CDR3 region is CASSLSRAGARNTEAFF. In DNA form, the CDR3 reads TGTGCCAGCAGTTTGAGTAGGGCAGGGGCTAGGAACACTGAAGCTTTCTTT.

The chain carries TRBV11-3 and TRBJ2-1, with D perhaps matching TRBD2 (5 bases). The CDR3 extends over 13 amino acids. V was cut by 5 bases and J by 4 bases, with 9 bases left in between. Per germline, CDR1 SGHNT and CDR2 YENEEA. CDR3 sequence: CASSQGLYNEQFF. The CDR3 DNA reads as TGTGCCAGCAGCCAAGGACTTTACAATGAGCAGTTCTTC.

This rearrangement joins TRBV7-9 to TRBJ1-5; D is uncertain. V was cut by 1 base and J by 0 bases, with 7 bases left in between. CDR1 and CDR2 from the germline V gene are SEHNR and FQNEAQ (reference sequence). This CDR3 comprises 15 residues. The CDR3 reads CASSLGSFSNQPQHF. The CDR3 DNA sequence: TGTGCCAGCAGCTTAGGTAGCTTTAGCAATCAGCCCCAGCATTTT.

The chain recombines TRBV4-2 with TRBJ2-3; 7 positions agree with TRBD2. Germline loops: CDR1 LGHNA, CDR2 YNFKEQ. V lost 1 base and J lost 2; bases outside the gene matches: 6. The CDR3 consists of 16 residues. CDR3 region: CASSQALAVNTDTQYF. The CDR3 DNA reads as TGTGCCAGCAGCCAAGCCCTAGCGGTAAACACAGATACGCAGTATTTT.